Below are 2 T cell receptor beta chains sequenced from a single sample in a study of shared clonotypes between healthy human individuals. Clones were sequenced by immunoSEQ multiplex PCR, and TCRdb holds only the in-frame ones, with some missing. The data contain under 600,000 clones, 97% of them seen just once; the ten biggest clones take up about 0.06%. Sequencing was carried out using naive CD4+ T cells sorted from blood. Subset specified: CD45RA+ positively selected. These receptor sequences come from a woman in her 30s in good health.

The chain has TRBV19 and TRBJ2-1, with 9 bases lining up with TRBD2. CDR1 is LNHDA and CDR2 is SQIVND in the germline V gene (reference sequence). Trimming cost V 0 bases and J 8 bases; bases outside gene matches: 14. The CDR3 runs to 18 residues. The CDR3 DNA is TGTGCCAGTAGTATAGACCCGCCTAGCGGGACCGGGGTGGATGAGCAGTTCTTC. Protein sequence: CASSIDPPSGTGVDEQFF.

V gene TRBV5-1 combines with J gene TRBJ2-1; 13 bases are shared with TRBD2. This CDR3 has 16 amino acids. Germline values: CDR1 SGHRS, CDR2 YFSETQ. Unmatched junction bases numbered 10, after V lost 5 bases and J lost 8 bases. CDR3 amino acids: CASRWTSGSVKDEQFF. The CDR3 nucleotides read TGCGCCAGCAGGTGGACTAGCGGGAGTGTTAAGGATGAGCAGTTCTTC.